These T cell receptor beta chains were read from a single sample in a study of CD8+CD57+ T cells in acquired aplastic anemia. TCRdb fed the reads into MiXCR, producing one record per CDR3 protein. The table shows some 200,000 distinct CDR3 sequences, with about 60% occurring only once. The material sequenced was sorted CD4+, CD8+, or CD8+CD57+ T cells (not recorded which) from PBMCs. These TCRs come from a human donor with aplastic anemia. The CDR3 runs from the conserved cysteine through the conserved F or W.

j_call	v_call	cdr3_aa
TRBJ2-7	TRBV20-1	CSARVPGGMSEQYF
TRBJ2-7	TRBV7-9	CASSLVPRGKYEQYF
TRBJ2-2	TRBV4-1	CASSQEGSANTGELFF
TRBJ2-7	TRBV15	CATSRARGGGQYF
TRBJ1-1	TRBV5-1	CASSLQGTRESEAFF
TRBJ2-1	TRBV20-1	CSASQLANNEQFF
TRBJ2-1	TRBV19	CASSISQYNEQFF
TRBJ2-7	TRBV20-1	CSDSGDRAFYEQYF
TRBJ2-6	TRBV10-2	CASSEEKYSGANVLTF
TRBJ2-7	TRBV5-6	CASSDGYEQYF
TRBJ1-1	TRBV2	CASVEGYTEAFF
TRBJ2-2	TRBV7-9	CASSGGAQNTGELFF
TRBJ1-5	TRBV10-3	CAISESSSNQPQHF
TRBJ2-7	TRBV7-2	CASSRASGGAYEQYF
TRBJ2-1	TRBV7-2	CASSSSSDYNEQFF